The 32 T cell receptor beta chains below all came from one sample that was sequenced in a study of regulatory T cells in long-lasting Graves disease. Construction of TCR beta libraries relied on iRepertoire HTBI primers and on Arm-PCR targeting CDR3 regions. TCRdb processed the multiplex PCR reads anew with MiXCR; each CDR3 protein has one entry. The sample consists of about 350,000 distinct CDR3 sequences, 16% of them appearing once. Time point defined: newly diagnosed GD, antithyroid drugs for less than 3 months. After RNA was extracted from PBMCs, the TCR library was made from it. This sample was shared with a second study, whose subject was T cells in Graves' hyperthyroidism and ophthalmopathy.

The sequencing here drew on peripheral blood mononuclear cells (PBMCs), taken at new diagnosis, from a patient treated with antithyroid drugs. All receptors come from a man aged 40-50 years with Graves disease.

The rearrangement links TRBV5-1 to TRBJ1-3; no clear D. This CDR3 comprises 15 residues. Germline CDR1 and CDR2: SGHRS and YFSETQ. Trimming pared 1 base from V and 2 bases from J, leaving 10 bases between. The CDR3 nucleotides are TGCGCCAGCAGCTTGACACATATCCCTGGAAACACCATATATTTT. Amino acids: CASSLTHIPGNTIYF.

At least ten counts were recorded for this clonotype. The chain recombines TRBV2 with TRBJ2-1; the D call may be TRBD1 or TRBD2 (5 bases each). CDR1 and CDR2 from the germline V gene are SNHLY and FYNNEI. The CDR3 is 19 amino acids. V shed 4 bases and J shed 0 bases, with 22 bases lying between them. CDR3 sequence: CASSVSAVYGGSSYNEQFF. CDR3 nucleotides: TGTGCCAGCAGTGTCTCCGCGGTATATGGGGGTAGCTCCTACAATGAGCAGTTCTTC.

This clonotype was seen only once. The chain recombines TRBV7-9 with TRBJ1-3; tentative D call: TRBD1 (6 bases). This CDR3 comprises 12 residues. The germline V gene encodes CDR1 SEHNR and CDR2 FQNEAQ (reference sequence). V lost 5 bases, J lost 6 bases, and 8 bases lay in between. DNA of the CDR3: TGTGCCAGCAGCCGGACAGCAAACACCATATATTTT. Translating gives CASSRTANTIYF.

This rearrangement joins TRBV12-3 or TRBV12-4 to TRBJ2-1; TRBD1 matches 9 bases. After removal of 0 bases from V and 5 bases from J, the junction contained 8 bases not matched to a gene. This CDR3 comprises 17 residues. The CDR3: CASSLALGTGPNNEQFF. The DNA of the CDR3 is TGTGCCAGCAGTTTAGCGCTAGGGACAGGGCCGAACAATGAGCAGTTCTTC.

Remarks on this clonotype: A much bigger clone sits one base away, suggesting this may be a read error. The chain uses TRBV2 and TRBJ2-3, with 13 bases that match TRBD2. The CDR3 has 16 amino acids. V gave up 6 bases and J gave up 2 bases; unmatched junction bases: 5. Germline CDR1 is SNHLY and CDR2 is FYNNEI. The CDR3 DNA is TGTGCCAGCAGCCAGGGACTAGCGGGGAACACAGATACGCAGTATTTT. Its translation: CASSQGLAGNTDTQYF.

This clonotype has ten or more counts. This chain links TRBV5-1 with TRBJ2-3, with TRBD1 matching over 7 bases. This CDR3 contains 15 residues. Germline lookup yields CDR1 SGHRS and CDR2 YFSETQ. V shed 1 base and J 0 bases; nucleotides not matched to a gene: 2. As DNA, the CDR3 is TGCGCCAGCAGCTTGTCGGGACAGAGCACAGATACGCAGTATTTT. Protein product: CASSLSGQSTDTQYF.

This clonotype occurred many times. The CDR3 loop is CASSQRRGDTQYF. CDR3 in DNA: TGTGCCAGCAGCCAACGCAGGGGTGATACGCAGTATTTT. This chain links TRBV3-1 with TRBJ2-3; tentative D call: TRBD1 (6 bases). Germline loops: CDR1 LGHDT, CDR2 YNNKEL (reference sequence). This CDR3 region has 13 residues. Trimming shortened V by 2 bases and J by 6 bases, and 9 bases separated the two germline ends.

With respect to this clonotype: A far larger clone is only one base removed, so a read error is likely. The chain is built from TRBV3-2 and TRBJ2-2; the table's TRBD1 call for D was not verified on the DNA. TRBV3-2 is reported as a pseudogene. The CDR3 is 15 amino acids. The CDR3 DNA is TGTGCCAGCAAACCGGGACAGGGAGCTGCCGGGGGGCTGTTTTTT. Translated, it gives CASKPGQGAAGGLFF.

This clonotype has a count of ten or more. This rearrangement joins TRBV5-1 to TRBJ1-6, with 8 bases fitting TRBD1. The CDR3 length is 15 residues. V trimming: 4 bases; J trimming: 7 bases; junction bases outside the gene matches: 7. Germline V gives CDR1 SGHRS, CDR2 YFSETQ. The CDR3 region has the DNA TGCGCCAGCAGCCCCGACAGGGGTTACAATTCACCCCTCCACTTT. This codes for CASSPDRGYNSPLHF.

This clonotype was seen ten or more times. The CDR3 spells CASSPTGALYEQYF. For the CDR3, the DNA is TGTGCCAGCAGCCCCACGGGGGCACTTTACGAGCAGTACTTC. J is TRBJ2-7 and V is TRBV3-1; perhaps D is TRBD1 or TRBD2 (6 bases each). This CDR3 spans 14 amino acids. V lost 4 bases, J lost 4 bases, and 14 bases lay in between. The germline gives CDR1 LGHDT, CDR2 YNNKEL (reference sequence).

This clonotype was seen at least ten times. The chain combines TRBV7-3 with TRBJ2-2; 14 bases match TRBD2. With V trimmed by 4 bases and J by 7 bases, 11 bases remained unmatched. The CDR3 covers 18 residues. Per germline, CDR1 SGHTA and CDR2 FQGTGA. As DNA, the CDR3 is TGTGCCAGCAGCTCCATCCCGACTAGCGGGGGGGGCGGCGGGGAGCTGTTTTTT. It encodes CASSSIPTSGGGGGELFF.

This clonotype was observed many times. This chain joins TRBV6-2 or TRBV6-3 and TRBJ2-5; D might be TRBD1 (5 bases). The germline V gene has CDR1 MNHEY and CDR2 SVGEGT. V was clipped by 2 bases and J by 2 bases, with 6 bases between them. This CDR3 comprises 13 residues. This CDR3 is CASSYPGQETQYF. Written as DNA, the CDR3 is TGTGCCAGCAGTTACCCAGGGCAAGAGACCCAGTACTTC.

This clonotype was recorded many times. V and J are TRBV7-3 and TRBJ2-7; D is ambiguous. CDR3 length: 15 amino acids. Trimming removed 1 base from V and 4 bases from J, with 14 bases in between. CDR1 is SGHTA and CDR2 is FQGTGA in the germline V gene. The CDR3 here is CASSLNPGARYEQYF. The CDR3 bases are TGTGCCAGCAGCTTAAACCCAGGTGCAAGGTACGAGCAGTACTTC.

The chain combines TRBV12-3 or TRBV12-4 with TRBJ1-2; 7 nucleotides match TRBD1. The CDR3 covers 13 residues. J gave up 8 bases and V 3 bases, and 6 bases lay outside the gene matches. CDR3 DNA: TGTGCCAGCAGTTTCAGTCAGGGGGTCGGCTACACCTTC. This encodes CASSFSQGVGYTF.

The chain carries TRBV12-3 or TRBV12-4 and TRBJ1-4; TRBD1 matches at 9 bases. V was pared by 7 bases and J by 5 bases, with 11 bases of the junction left unmatched. The CDR3 has 16 residues. The CDR3 region is CASISSSGTGNEKLFF. The CDR3 nucleotides are TGTGCCAGCATCTCGTCTTCCGGGACAGGGAATGAAAAACTGTTTTTT.

This clonotype occurred many times. This chain uses TRBV9 with TRBJ1-1; no clear D gene. The germline V gene has CDR1 SGDLS and CDR2 YYNGEE. V dropped 6 bases and J dropped 4 bases, with 22 bases sitting between them. This CDR3 has 16 amino acids. This chain's CDR3 is CASTPQPGRVATEAFF. CDR3 bases: TGTGCCAGCACCCCCCAGCCCGGACGAGTGGCCACTGAAGCTTTCTTT.

This clonotype was observed at least ten times. The CDR3 DNA reads TGTGCCAGCAGCGAACGACAGGGGATGACTAATGAAAAACTGTTTTTT. It codes for CASSERQGMTNEKLFF. The J gene is TRBJ1-4, the V gene TRBV7-9, with TRBD1 identical over 8 bases. V dropped 5 bases and J dropped 2; count of bases not matched to a gene: 7. The CDR3 spans 16 residues. Looked up from germline, CDR1 is SEHNR and CDR2 is FQNEAQ (reference sequence).

Many counts were recorded for this clonotype. The chain has TRBV5-1 and TRBJ2-1; D gene unclear. Germline lookup yields CDR1 SGHRS and CDR2 YFSETQ. Trimming took off 4 bases at V and 4 bases at J, with 12 bases between the two ends. The CDR3 is 14 residues long. The CDR3 here is CASSPYGLYNEQFF. The CDR3 DNA follows: TGCGCCAGCAGCCCTTACGGGCTATACAATGAGCAGTTCTTC.

This clonotype was recorded at least ten times. The V gene is TRBV9, the J gene TRBJ2-6; tentative D call: TRBD2 (5 bases). V lost 0 bases and J lost 4, with 8 bases in between. The CDR3 is made up of 15 amino acids. CDR1 SGDLS and CDR2 YYNGEE come from the germline V gene. In nucleotides, the CDR3 is TGTGCCAGCAGCGTAGTAGGGAGCGGGGCCAACGTCCTGACTTTC. This codes for CASSVVGSGANVLTF.

Many counts were recorded for this clonotype. This chain connects TRBV18 to TRBJ2-7; 7 nucleotides align to TRBD1. Germline trimming cut 6 bases from V and 7 bases from J; bases unmatched to any gene: 12. The CDR3 covers 14 residues. From germline, CDR1 is KGHSH and CDR2 LQKENI. This CDR3 is CASSPPRTGGEQYF. The CDR3 region has the DNA TGTGCCAGCTCCCCTCCTAGGACAGGCGGTGAGCAGTACTTC. Looking up the rest from reference TRBV18 and TRBJ2-7 gives the full variable domain: NAGVMQNPRHLVRRRGQEARLRCSPMKGHSHVYWYRQLPEEGLKFMVYLQKENIIDESGMPKERFSAEFPKEGPSILRIQQVVRGDSAAYFCASSPPRTGGEQYFGPGTRLTVT.

This clonotype was detected only a few times. This sequence joins TRBV3-1 and TRBJ2-7, with D possibly being TRBD1 (6 bases). CDR1 and CDR2 from the germline V gene are LGHDT and YNNKEL (reference sequence). This CDR3 has 14 amino acids. Trimming pared 1 base from V and 3 bases from J, leaving 10 bases between. The CDR3 bases are TGTGCCAGCAGCCAAGGGACAGTACTCTACGAGCAGTACTTC. It encodes CASSQGTVLYEQYF.

The chain couples TRBV5-4 to TRBJ2-1, with TRBD2 matching over 16 bases. Trimming cost V 4 bases and J 8 bases; bases outside gene matches: 6. This CDR3 has 16 residues. Looked up from germline, CDR1 is SGHNT and CDR2 is YYREEE (reference sequence). For the CDR3, the DNA is TGTGCCAGCAGCCAGGGACTAGCGGGGGGGCGCGATGAGCAGTTCTTC. Amino acid sequence: CASSQGLAGGRDEQFF.

This clonotype was picked up a small number of times. This CDR3 reads CASSFGTEEVAFF. DNA for the CDR3: TGTGCCAGCAGCTTCGGGACGGAAGAAGTGGCTTTCTTT. The chain joins TRBV7-6 to TRBJ1-1; D is perhaps TRBD1 (5 bases). Deletions cut 3 bases from V and 11 bases from J, with 16 bases between. The V gene's germline CDR1 is SGHVS and CDR2 FNYEAQ. The CDR3 has 13 amino acids.

The chain joins TRBV7-3 to TRBJ1-5; D remains unclear. The germline V and J ends were trimmed by 5 bases and 6 bases, with 14 bases remaining between them. The CDR3 length is 14 residues. CDR1 SGHTA and CDR2 FQGTGA come from the germline V gene. CDR3 coding DNA: TGTGCCAGCAGCGTCCAGAGAGGTGGTCAGCCCCAGCATTTT. Translation gives CASSVQRGGQPQHF. The full variable domain, its missing parts supplied by reference TRBV7-3 and TRBJ1-5, is GAGVSQTPSNKVTEKGKYVELRCDPISGHTALYWYRQSLGQGPEFLIYFQGTGAADDSGLPNDRFFAVRPEGSVSTLKIQRTERGDSAVYLCASSVQRGGQPQHFGDGTRLSIL.

In its sample, this clonotype was seen many times. This chain uses TRBV7-3 with TRBJ1-1; maybe TRBD1 (5 bases). Looked up from germline, CDR1 is SGHTA and CDR2 is FQGTGA. V lost 4 bases and J lost 3, with 9 bases in between. The CDR3 contains 13 residues. CDR3 sequence reads: CASSYGGDTEAFF. The CDR3 DNA follows: TGTGCCAGCAGCTACGGAGGGGACACTGAAGCTTTCTTT. The entire variable domain, with the rest obtained from reference TRBV7-3 and TRBJ1-1, is as follows: GAGVSQTPSNKVTEKGKYVELRCDPISGHTALYWYRQSLGQGPEFLIYFQGTGAADDSGLPNDRFFAVRPEGSVSTLKIQRTERGDSAVYLCASSYGGDTEAFFGQGTRLTVV.

This sequence joins TRBV6-2 or TRBV6-3 and TRBJ2-3; possibly TRBD1 for D (5 bases). This CDR3 has 13 residues. Germline V CDR1 and CDR2: MNHEY, SVGEGT. With 5 bases removed from V and 5 bases from J, the gap between germline ends came to 11 bases. CDR3 sequence (DNA): TGTGCCAGCAGTGATGGGGCCGAAGATACGCAGTATTTT. Its translation: CASSDGAEDTQYF.

The rearrangement uses TRBV2 and TRBJ1-3, with D uncertain. This CDR3 has 14 amino acids. Germline V lookup: CDR1 SNHLY, CDR2 FYNNEI. Trimming left V 7 bases short and J 0 bases short, with 10 bases between. The CDR3 loop reads CASNRHSSGNTIYF. As DNA, the CDR3 is TGTGCCAGCAACCGACATAGCTCTGGAAACACCATATATTTT.

This clonotype was found many times. The V and J genes are TRBV20-1 and TRBJ2-3, with D unresolved. This CDR3 contains 16 residues. V lost 2 bases and J 3 bases, leaving 18 bases between the germline ends. Looked up from germline, CDR1 is DFQATT and CDR2 is SNEGSKA (reference sequence). CDR3: CSARSSIPNGTDTQYF. CDR3 bases: TGCAGTGCTAGAAGTAGTATCCCCAACGGGACAGATACGCAGTATTTT.

The table lists this clonotype with many counts. This chain uses TRBV7-2 with TRBJ2-1; the D gene is possibly TRBD2 (6 bases). Germline V gives CDR1 SGHTA, CDR2 FQGNSA. Trimming pared 5 bases from V and 2 bases from J, leaving 13 bases between. The CDR3 length is 15 residues. CDR3 in amino acids: CASSLTSRPYNEQFF. In DNA form, the CDR3 reads TGTGCCAGCAGCCTGACTAGTCGCCCCTACAATGAGCAGTTCTTC.

At least ten counts were recorded for this clonotype. This sequence joins TRBV20-1 and TRBJ2-7, with 7 bases lining up with TRBD2. V was pared by 5 bases and J by 3 bases, with 7 bases of the junction left unmatched. Germline V lookup: CDR1 DFQATT, CDR2 SNEGSKA (reference sequence). The CDR3 runs 13 residues. The CDR3 DNA reads TGCAGTGCTGACCCCCGGGGGGACTACGAGCAGTACTTC. This gives the protein CSADPRGDYEQYF.

This clonotype showed up many times. J is TRBJ2-3 and V is TRBV5-1, with D perhaps given as TRBD1 or TRBD2 (5 bases each). Looked up from germline, CDR1 is SGHRS and CDR2 is YFSETQ. Trimming took 4 bases from V and 0 from J, leaving 18 bases between them. The CDR3 has 17 residues. Written as DNA, the CDR3 is TGCGCCAGCAGCCAGGGCCGGAGCGGTTCTAGCACAGATACGCAGTATTTT. Its protein is CASSQGRSGSSTDTQYF.

The table lists this clonotype with a few counts. This CDR3 is CASSPTGSDEQFF. CDR3 DNA sequence: TGTGCCAGCAGCCCGACAGGGTCGGATGAGCAGTTCTTC. This chain connects TRBV7-6 to TRBJ2-1, with 7 positions matching TRBD1. Germline CDR1 SGHVS, CDR2 FNYEAQ. The CDR3 totals 13 residues. J gave up 8 bases and V 5 bases, and 6 bases lay outside the gene matches.